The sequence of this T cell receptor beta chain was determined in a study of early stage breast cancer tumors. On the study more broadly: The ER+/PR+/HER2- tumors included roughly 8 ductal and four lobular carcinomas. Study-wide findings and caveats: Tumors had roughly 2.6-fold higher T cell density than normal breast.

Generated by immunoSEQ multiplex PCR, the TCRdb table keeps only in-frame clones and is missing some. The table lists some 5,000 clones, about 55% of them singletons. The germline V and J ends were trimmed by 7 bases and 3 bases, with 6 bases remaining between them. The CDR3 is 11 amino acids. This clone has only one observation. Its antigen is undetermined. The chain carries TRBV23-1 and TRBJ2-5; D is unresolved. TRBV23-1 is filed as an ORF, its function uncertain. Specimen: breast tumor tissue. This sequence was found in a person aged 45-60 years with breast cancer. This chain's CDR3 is CASTCKETQYF. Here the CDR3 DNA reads TGCGCCAGCACCTGCAAAGAGACCCAGTACTTC.